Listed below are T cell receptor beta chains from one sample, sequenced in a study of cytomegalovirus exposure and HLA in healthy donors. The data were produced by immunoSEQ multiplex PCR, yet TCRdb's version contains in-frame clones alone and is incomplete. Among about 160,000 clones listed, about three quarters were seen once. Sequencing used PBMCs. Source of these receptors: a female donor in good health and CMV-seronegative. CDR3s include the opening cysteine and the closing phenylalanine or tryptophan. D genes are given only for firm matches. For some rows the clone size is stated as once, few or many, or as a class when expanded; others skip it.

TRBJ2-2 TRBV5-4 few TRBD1 CASSPDRGTNTGELFF TGTGCCAGCAGCCCTGACAGGGGAACGAACACCGGGGAGCTGTTTTTT
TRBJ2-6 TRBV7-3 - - CASSTTGYGANVLTF TGTGCCAGCAGCACAACAGGGTATGGGGCCAACGTCCTGACTTTC
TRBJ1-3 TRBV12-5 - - CASGLPGSGNTIYF TGTGCTAGTGGTTTGCCAGGGTCTGGAAACACCATATATTTT
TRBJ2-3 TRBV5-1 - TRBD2 CASSPVAGDTDTQYF TGCGCCAGCAGCCCTGTAGCGGGGGACACAGATACGCAGTATTTT
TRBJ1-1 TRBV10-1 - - CASSDQANTEAFF TGCGCCAGCAGCGACCAGGCAAACACTGAAGCTTTCTTT
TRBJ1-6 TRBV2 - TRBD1 CASGRGTGRNSPLHF TGTGCCAGCGGGAGGGGGACAGGGCGAAATTCACCCCTCCACTTT
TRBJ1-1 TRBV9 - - CASSVLPGAKHMNTEAFF TGTGCCAGCAGCGTCCTCCCAGGGGCCAAGCACATGAACACTGAAGCTTTCTTT
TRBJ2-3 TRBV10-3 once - CAISDGGHRSTDTQYF TGTGCCATCAGTGATGGGGGACACAGAAGCACAGATACGCAGTATTTT
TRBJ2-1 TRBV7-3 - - CASSFSSYNEQFF TGTGCCAGCAGCTTTAGCTCCTACAATGAGCAGTTCTTC
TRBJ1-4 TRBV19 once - CASSLPGEVSGKLFF TGTGCCAGTAGTCTCCCAGGGGAAGTTTCGGGAAAACTGTTTTTT
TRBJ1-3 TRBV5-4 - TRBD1 CASSGDRGSGNTIYF TGTGCCAGCAGCGGGGACAGGGGATCCGGAAACACCATATATTTT
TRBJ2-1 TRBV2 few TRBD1 CASRSGTGGYNEQFF TGTGCCAGCAGGTCCGGGACAGGGGGTTACAATGAGCAGTTCTTC
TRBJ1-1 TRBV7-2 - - CASSLEHGTLNTEAFF TGTGCCAGCAGCTTAGAACACGGGACTTTGAACACTGAAGCTTTCTTT
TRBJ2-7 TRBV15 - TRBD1 CATSRGTGEFYEQYF TGTGCCACCAGCAGAGGGACAGGCGAATTCTACGAGCAGTACTTC
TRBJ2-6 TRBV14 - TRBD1 CASRIQGQISGANVLTF TGTGCCAGCAGGATACAGGGGCAGATTTCTGGGGCCAACGTCCTGACTTTC
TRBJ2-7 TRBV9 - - CASSHGRDGPYEQYF TGTGCCAGCAGCCATGGGCGGGACGGACCCTACGAGCAGTACTTC
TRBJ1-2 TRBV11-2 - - CASSYNIGGNYGYTF TGTGCCAGCAGCTATAACATTGGGGGCAACTATGGCTACACCTTC
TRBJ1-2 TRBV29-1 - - CSVEEGQKNYGYTF TGCAGCGTTGAAGAAGGACAGAAGAACTATGGCTACACCTTC
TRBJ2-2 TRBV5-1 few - CASSSLSNTGELFF TGCGCCAGCAGCTCGCTATCTAACACCGGGGAGCTGTTTTTT
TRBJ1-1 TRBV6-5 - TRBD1 CASSYSGTVNTEAFF TGTGCCAGCAGTTACTCCGGGACAGTGAACACTGAAGCTTTCTTT
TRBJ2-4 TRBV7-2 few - CASSLDGAVAKNIQYF TGTGCCAGCAGCTTAGATGGGGCCGTAGCCAAAAACATTCAGTACTTC
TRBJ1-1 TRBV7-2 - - CASSLGPKNTEAFF TGTGCCAGCAGCTTAGGGCCCAAGAACACTGAAGCTTTCTTT
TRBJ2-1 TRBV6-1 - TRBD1 CASSEAGGDYNEQFF TGTGCCAGCAGTGAAGCAGGGGGCGACTACAATGAGCAGTTCTTC
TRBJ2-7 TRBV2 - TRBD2 CASSEAGRSGRAVLYEQYF TGTGCCAGCAGTGAAGCGGGAAGGAGCGGGAGGGCCGTTCTTTACGAGCAGTACTTC
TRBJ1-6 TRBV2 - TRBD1 CARRQGPYNSPLHF TGTGCCAGAAGACAGGGCCCCTATAATTCACCCCTCCACTTT
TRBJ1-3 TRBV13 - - CASSLVRPPGNTIYF TGTGCCAGCAGCTTAGTCAGGCCCCCTGGAAACACCATATATTTT
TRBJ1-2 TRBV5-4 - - CASSRFSQRGADGYTF TGTGCCAGCAGCCGGTTCTCCCAACGCGGAGCGGATGGCTACACCTTC
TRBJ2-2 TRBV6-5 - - CASSYHARAGELFF TGTGCCAGCAGTTACCATGCGCGAGCCGGGGAGCTGTTTTTT
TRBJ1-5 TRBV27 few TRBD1 CASSWTGGVQPQHF TGTGCCAGCAGTTGGACAGGGGGTGTTCAGCCCCAGCATTTT
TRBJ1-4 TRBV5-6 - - CASSLFWSGDEKLFF TGTGCCAGCAGCTTATTCTGGTCTGGAGATGAAAAACTGTTTTTT
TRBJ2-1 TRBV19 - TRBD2 CASRGGTRGVNEQFF TGTGCCAGTAGGGGAGGGACTAGGGGCGTTAATGAGCAGTTCTTC
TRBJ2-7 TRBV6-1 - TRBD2 CASSAIAGTYEQYF TGTGCCAGCAGCGCCATAGCGGGTACCTACGAGCAGTACTTC
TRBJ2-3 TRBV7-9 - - CASSVSAGLFTDTQYF TGTGCCAGCAGCGTTTCGGCGGGTCTGTTCACAGATACGCAGTATTTT
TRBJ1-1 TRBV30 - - CAWRGRANTEAFF TGTGCCTGGAGGGGGAGGGCGAACACTGAAGCTTTCTTT
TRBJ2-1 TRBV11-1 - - CASSLGTGWSNEQFF TGTGCCAGCAGCTTAGGAACAGGGTGGTCCAATGAGCAGTTCTTC
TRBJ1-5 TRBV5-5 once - CASSLYSRLNQPQHF TGTGCCAGCAGCTTGTATTCGAGGCTCAATCAGCCCCAGCATTTT
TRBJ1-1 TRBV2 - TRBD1 CASSEWTGGVANTEAFF TGTGCCAGCAGTGAATGGACAGGGGGGGTGGCGAACACTGAAGCTTTCTTT
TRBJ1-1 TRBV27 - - CASRGGDSFTEAFF TGTGCCAGCAGGGGGGGGGATAGTTTCACTGAAGCTTTCTTT
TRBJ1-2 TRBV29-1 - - CSVEEPGGDGYTF TGCAGCGTTGAAGAGCCCGGGGGAGATGGCTACACCTTC
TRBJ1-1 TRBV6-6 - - CASTPPGSNTEAFF TGTGCCAGCACTCCCCCGGGATCTAACACTGAAGCTTTCTTT
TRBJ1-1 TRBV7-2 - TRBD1 CASSLRQGGTEAFF TGTGCCAGCAGCTTAAGACAGGGGGGGACTGAAGCTTTCTTT
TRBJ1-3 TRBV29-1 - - CSVDEGAAIYF TGCAGCGTTGACGAGGGTGCGGCCATATATTTT
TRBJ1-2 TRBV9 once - CASSVGAATPYGYTF TGTGCCAGCAGCGTAGGGGCCGCCACCCCCTATGGCTACACCTTC
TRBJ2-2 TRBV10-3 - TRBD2 CAISGLAGGDSGELFF TGTGCCATCAGCGGACTAGCGGGGGGTGATTCCGGGGAGCTGTTTTTT
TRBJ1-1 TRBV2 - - CASSEAPDSPRPAFF TGTGCCAGCAGTGAAGCGCCAGACAGCCCTCGCCCAGCTTTCTTT
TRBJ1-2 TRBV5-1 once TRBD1 CASRLHATGTGDGYTF TGCGCCAGCAGGTTACATGCAACCGGGACAGGGGATGGCTACACCTTC
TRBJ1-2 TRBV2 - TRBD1 CASSGTGWGYTF TGTGCCAGCAGCGGGACAGGCTGGGGCTACACCTTC
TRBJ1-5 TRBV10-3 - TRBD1 CAISATGDNQPQHF TGTGCCATCAGTGCAACAGGGGATAATCAGCCCCAGCATTTT
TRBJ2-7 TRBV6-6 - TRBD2 CASRRGLAGGYEQYF TGTGCCAGCAGACGAGGACTAGCGGGGGGATACGAGCAGTACTTC
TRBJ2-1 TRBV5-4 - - CASSGGISYNEQFF TGTGCCAGCAGCGGAGGGATCTCCTACAATGAGCAGTTCTTC
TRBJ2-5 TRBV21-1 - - CASSKVRLAGDTEETQYF TGTGCCAGCAGCAAAGTAAGGCTAGCGGGAGACACCGAGGAGACCCAGTACTTC
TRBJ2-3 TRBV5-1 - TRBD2 CASSTRDYADTQYF TGCGCCAGCAGCACAAGGGACTACGCAGATACGCAGTATTTT